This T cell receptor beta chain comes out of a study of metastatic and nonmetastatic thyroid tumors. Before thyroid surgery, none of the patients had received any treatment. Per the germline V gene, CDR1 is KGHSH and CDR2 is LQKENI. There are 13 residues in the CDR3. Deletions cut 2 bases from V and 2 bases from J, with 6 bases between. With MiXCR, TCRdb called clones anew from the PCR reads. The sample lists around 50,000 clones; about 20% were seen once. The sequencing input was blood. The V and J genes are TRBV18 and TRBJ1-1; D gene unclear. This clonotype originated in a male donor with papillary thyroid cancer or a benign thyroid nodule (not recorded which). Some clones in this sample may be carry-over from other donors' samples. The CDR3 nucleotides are TGTGCCAGCTCACCATCAGAAAACACTGAAGCTTTCTTT. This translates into CASSPSENTEAFF.